This T cell receptor (beta chain) is drawn from a study of blood T cell repertoires in COVID-19. Study-level information: Specimens from acute and convalescent COVID-19 originated in the United States, Italy and Spain. Sources were T cells, B-cell-depleted T cells, or PBMCs; the material itself was cDNA or gDNA.

Authors' processing steps: Quantification of nucleated cells was approximated via reference gene primer amplification. TCRdb keeps only in-frame clones here, not all; method: immunoSEQ multiplex PCR. The V and J calls and clone size come from that table; D and trimming were worked out from the DNA. The table lists about 110,000 clones, about nine tenths of them singletons, with about 4.8% in the top ten. Trimming removed 7 bases at V and 5 bases at J, with 18 bases between. The CDR3 loop spans 14 amino acids. The germline CDR1 and CDR2 sequences are SGHTS and YDEGEE. Sequencing used peripheral blood. The chain couples TRBV5-8 to TRBJ1-2; D is undetermined. This receptor was taken from a woman between 50 and 59 years old with acute or convalescent COVID-19. The CDR3, as DNA: TGTGCCAGCTGCCTTGAGGGATCTCCTTATGGCTACACCTTC. Protein: CASCLEGSPYGYTF. The variable domain in full, completed from reference TRBV5-8 and TRBJ1-2, reads EAGVTQSPTHLIKTRGQQATLRCSPISGHTSVYWYQQALGLGLQFLLWYDEGEERNRGNFPPRFSGRQFPNYSSELNVNALELEDSALYLCASCLEGSPYGYTFGSGTRLTVV.